This T cell receptor beta chain originates from a study of blood T cell repertoires in COVID-19. In the study overall: The study drew acute and convalescent COVID-19 samples from the United States, Italy and Spain. From T cells, B-cell-depleted T cells, or PBMCs came the material, which was cDNA or gDNA.

CDR3 size: 15 residues. From germline, CDR1 is LNHDA and CDR2 SQIVND (reference sequence). Unmatched junction bases numbered 10, after V lost 5 bases and J lost 7 bases. The authors' processing: The assay estimated nucleated cells by amplifying reference gene primers. TCRdb's table, derived via immunoSEQ multiplex PCR, lists solely in-frame clones and lacks some. The D gene and trimming were derived from the DNA, and the V and J assignments and clone size from that table. The profile shows around 56,000 clones, less than 75% of them singletons. The chain employs TRBV19 and TRBJ1-1; TRBD1 matches at 10 bases. Sequencing was performed on peripheral blood. The TCR originated in a woman in her forties or fifties with active or convalescent COVID-19. The CDR3, as DNA: TGTGCCAGTAGTTCAAGACAGGGGGCATTAGGTGAAGCTTTCTTT. This translates into CASSSRQGALGEAFF.